This T cell receptor (beta chain) was recorded in a study of blood T cell repertoires in COVID-19. The authors' processing: Estimation of nucleated cell counts was performed using reference gene primer amplification. Produced via immunoSEQ multiplex PCR; TCRdb's table is partial and in-frame only. V, J and clone size are those of that table, while D and trimming were read from the DNA. The table shows roughly 200,000 clones, with 75% to 85% occurring only once. This CDR3 is built from 16 residues. Trimming pared 0 bases from V and 10 bases from J, leaving 17 bases between. From germline, CDR1 is SGDLS and CDR2 YYNGEE. Participant-reported clinical history was the basis for cohort assignment.

The specimen was PBMCs or T cells enriched from blood (not recorded which). The gene calls are TRBV9 and TRBJ1-6; D not resolved. The clonotype comes from a man between 35 and 55 years old who had recovered from COVID-19. This chain's CDR3 is CASSVGVTPKESPLHF. The CDR3 DNA reads as TGTGCCAGCAGCGTAGGGGTGACACCAAAAGAGTCACCCCTCCACTTT.